This passage covers 5 T cell receptor beta chains from one sample sequenced in a study of immune cell composition in non-small cell lung cancer (dated 2017 in TCRdb). Non-adjacent lung tissue from the same patient, taken as far from the tumour as possible and at least 3 cm away, was used for the normal lung samples. The library was generated by the immunoSEQ multiplex PCR assay. What TCRdb holds here is the immuneACCESS table cut down to in-frame rearrangements. Part of the clones is not present; checked against another copy, under half of the missing clones reflect an unresolved V gene, and the others are unexplained. This sample has some 3,000 clones in its table, and over 65% of those were observed once. 20% to 25% of the sample is held by the ten biggest clonotypes. Sample: non-adjacent lung tissue. The receptors were sampled from a human donor with non-small cell lung cancer.

The V gene is TRBV4-1, the J gene TRBJ2-7, with 13 bases that match TRBD2. V lost 4 bases and J lost 1; bases outside the gene matches: 7. The germline gives CDR1 MGHRA, CDR2 YSYEKL. This CDR3 comprises 17 residues. The CDR3 DNA is TGCGCCAGCAGCCTAAGACTAGCGGGGGGCCAATCCTACGAGCAGTACTTC. It yields the protein CASSLRLAGGQSYEQYF.

The rearrangement uses TRBV10-2 and TRBJ1-5; 9 bases match TRBD1. After removal of 7 bases from V and 9 bases from J, the junction contained 7 bases not matched to a gene. This CDR3 comprises 13 residues. Germline lookup yields CDR1 WSHSY and CDR2 SAAADI. The CDR3 bases are TGCGCCAGCACTGGGACAGGGCCCGGGCCCCAGCATTTT. It translates to CASTGTGPGPQHF.

The chain recombines TRBV11-3 with TRBJ2-2, with 9 bases that match TRBD1. Germline V gives CDR1 SGHNT, CDR2 YENEEA. The CDR3 extends over 14 amino acids. With V trimmed by 8 bases and J by 6 bases, 7 bases remained unmatched. This chain's CDR3 is CASWDRVESGELFF. CDR3 sequence (DNA): TGTGCCAGCTGGGACAGGGTAGAATCCGGGGAGCTGTTTTTT. Complete variable domain (other parts from reference TRBV11-3 and TRBJ2-2): EAGVVQSPRYKIIEKKQPVAFWCNPISGHNTLYWYLQNLGQGPELLIRYENEEAVDDSQLPKDRFSAERLKGVDSTLKIQPAELGDSAVYLCASWDRVESGELFFGEGSRLTVL.

In this sample, this clone is hyperexpanded (1% or more). The chain employs TRBV11-2 and TRBJ2-2; 7 bases agree with TRBD2. This CDR3 has 15 amino acids. V lost 1 base, J lost 4 bases, and 3 bases stayed unmatched. Per the germline V gene, CDR1 is SGHAT and CDR2 is FQNNGV. Here the CDR3 DNA reads TGTGCCAGCAGCTTAGGTAGCGGGCCCACCGGGGAGCTGTTTTTT. Translated: CASSLGSGPTGELFF.

This clone has a single count. The gene calls are TRBV28 and TRBJ2-2; no reliable D call. Germline CDR1 is MDHEN and CDR2 is SYDVKM. V dropped 7 bases and J dropped 0 bases, with 12 bases sitting between them. The CDR3 is made up of 15 amino acids. The CDR3 coding sequence is TGTGCCAGCAAAATCAGGCAGACGAACACCGGGGAGCTGTTTTTT. Amino acid sequence: CASKIRQTNTGELFF.